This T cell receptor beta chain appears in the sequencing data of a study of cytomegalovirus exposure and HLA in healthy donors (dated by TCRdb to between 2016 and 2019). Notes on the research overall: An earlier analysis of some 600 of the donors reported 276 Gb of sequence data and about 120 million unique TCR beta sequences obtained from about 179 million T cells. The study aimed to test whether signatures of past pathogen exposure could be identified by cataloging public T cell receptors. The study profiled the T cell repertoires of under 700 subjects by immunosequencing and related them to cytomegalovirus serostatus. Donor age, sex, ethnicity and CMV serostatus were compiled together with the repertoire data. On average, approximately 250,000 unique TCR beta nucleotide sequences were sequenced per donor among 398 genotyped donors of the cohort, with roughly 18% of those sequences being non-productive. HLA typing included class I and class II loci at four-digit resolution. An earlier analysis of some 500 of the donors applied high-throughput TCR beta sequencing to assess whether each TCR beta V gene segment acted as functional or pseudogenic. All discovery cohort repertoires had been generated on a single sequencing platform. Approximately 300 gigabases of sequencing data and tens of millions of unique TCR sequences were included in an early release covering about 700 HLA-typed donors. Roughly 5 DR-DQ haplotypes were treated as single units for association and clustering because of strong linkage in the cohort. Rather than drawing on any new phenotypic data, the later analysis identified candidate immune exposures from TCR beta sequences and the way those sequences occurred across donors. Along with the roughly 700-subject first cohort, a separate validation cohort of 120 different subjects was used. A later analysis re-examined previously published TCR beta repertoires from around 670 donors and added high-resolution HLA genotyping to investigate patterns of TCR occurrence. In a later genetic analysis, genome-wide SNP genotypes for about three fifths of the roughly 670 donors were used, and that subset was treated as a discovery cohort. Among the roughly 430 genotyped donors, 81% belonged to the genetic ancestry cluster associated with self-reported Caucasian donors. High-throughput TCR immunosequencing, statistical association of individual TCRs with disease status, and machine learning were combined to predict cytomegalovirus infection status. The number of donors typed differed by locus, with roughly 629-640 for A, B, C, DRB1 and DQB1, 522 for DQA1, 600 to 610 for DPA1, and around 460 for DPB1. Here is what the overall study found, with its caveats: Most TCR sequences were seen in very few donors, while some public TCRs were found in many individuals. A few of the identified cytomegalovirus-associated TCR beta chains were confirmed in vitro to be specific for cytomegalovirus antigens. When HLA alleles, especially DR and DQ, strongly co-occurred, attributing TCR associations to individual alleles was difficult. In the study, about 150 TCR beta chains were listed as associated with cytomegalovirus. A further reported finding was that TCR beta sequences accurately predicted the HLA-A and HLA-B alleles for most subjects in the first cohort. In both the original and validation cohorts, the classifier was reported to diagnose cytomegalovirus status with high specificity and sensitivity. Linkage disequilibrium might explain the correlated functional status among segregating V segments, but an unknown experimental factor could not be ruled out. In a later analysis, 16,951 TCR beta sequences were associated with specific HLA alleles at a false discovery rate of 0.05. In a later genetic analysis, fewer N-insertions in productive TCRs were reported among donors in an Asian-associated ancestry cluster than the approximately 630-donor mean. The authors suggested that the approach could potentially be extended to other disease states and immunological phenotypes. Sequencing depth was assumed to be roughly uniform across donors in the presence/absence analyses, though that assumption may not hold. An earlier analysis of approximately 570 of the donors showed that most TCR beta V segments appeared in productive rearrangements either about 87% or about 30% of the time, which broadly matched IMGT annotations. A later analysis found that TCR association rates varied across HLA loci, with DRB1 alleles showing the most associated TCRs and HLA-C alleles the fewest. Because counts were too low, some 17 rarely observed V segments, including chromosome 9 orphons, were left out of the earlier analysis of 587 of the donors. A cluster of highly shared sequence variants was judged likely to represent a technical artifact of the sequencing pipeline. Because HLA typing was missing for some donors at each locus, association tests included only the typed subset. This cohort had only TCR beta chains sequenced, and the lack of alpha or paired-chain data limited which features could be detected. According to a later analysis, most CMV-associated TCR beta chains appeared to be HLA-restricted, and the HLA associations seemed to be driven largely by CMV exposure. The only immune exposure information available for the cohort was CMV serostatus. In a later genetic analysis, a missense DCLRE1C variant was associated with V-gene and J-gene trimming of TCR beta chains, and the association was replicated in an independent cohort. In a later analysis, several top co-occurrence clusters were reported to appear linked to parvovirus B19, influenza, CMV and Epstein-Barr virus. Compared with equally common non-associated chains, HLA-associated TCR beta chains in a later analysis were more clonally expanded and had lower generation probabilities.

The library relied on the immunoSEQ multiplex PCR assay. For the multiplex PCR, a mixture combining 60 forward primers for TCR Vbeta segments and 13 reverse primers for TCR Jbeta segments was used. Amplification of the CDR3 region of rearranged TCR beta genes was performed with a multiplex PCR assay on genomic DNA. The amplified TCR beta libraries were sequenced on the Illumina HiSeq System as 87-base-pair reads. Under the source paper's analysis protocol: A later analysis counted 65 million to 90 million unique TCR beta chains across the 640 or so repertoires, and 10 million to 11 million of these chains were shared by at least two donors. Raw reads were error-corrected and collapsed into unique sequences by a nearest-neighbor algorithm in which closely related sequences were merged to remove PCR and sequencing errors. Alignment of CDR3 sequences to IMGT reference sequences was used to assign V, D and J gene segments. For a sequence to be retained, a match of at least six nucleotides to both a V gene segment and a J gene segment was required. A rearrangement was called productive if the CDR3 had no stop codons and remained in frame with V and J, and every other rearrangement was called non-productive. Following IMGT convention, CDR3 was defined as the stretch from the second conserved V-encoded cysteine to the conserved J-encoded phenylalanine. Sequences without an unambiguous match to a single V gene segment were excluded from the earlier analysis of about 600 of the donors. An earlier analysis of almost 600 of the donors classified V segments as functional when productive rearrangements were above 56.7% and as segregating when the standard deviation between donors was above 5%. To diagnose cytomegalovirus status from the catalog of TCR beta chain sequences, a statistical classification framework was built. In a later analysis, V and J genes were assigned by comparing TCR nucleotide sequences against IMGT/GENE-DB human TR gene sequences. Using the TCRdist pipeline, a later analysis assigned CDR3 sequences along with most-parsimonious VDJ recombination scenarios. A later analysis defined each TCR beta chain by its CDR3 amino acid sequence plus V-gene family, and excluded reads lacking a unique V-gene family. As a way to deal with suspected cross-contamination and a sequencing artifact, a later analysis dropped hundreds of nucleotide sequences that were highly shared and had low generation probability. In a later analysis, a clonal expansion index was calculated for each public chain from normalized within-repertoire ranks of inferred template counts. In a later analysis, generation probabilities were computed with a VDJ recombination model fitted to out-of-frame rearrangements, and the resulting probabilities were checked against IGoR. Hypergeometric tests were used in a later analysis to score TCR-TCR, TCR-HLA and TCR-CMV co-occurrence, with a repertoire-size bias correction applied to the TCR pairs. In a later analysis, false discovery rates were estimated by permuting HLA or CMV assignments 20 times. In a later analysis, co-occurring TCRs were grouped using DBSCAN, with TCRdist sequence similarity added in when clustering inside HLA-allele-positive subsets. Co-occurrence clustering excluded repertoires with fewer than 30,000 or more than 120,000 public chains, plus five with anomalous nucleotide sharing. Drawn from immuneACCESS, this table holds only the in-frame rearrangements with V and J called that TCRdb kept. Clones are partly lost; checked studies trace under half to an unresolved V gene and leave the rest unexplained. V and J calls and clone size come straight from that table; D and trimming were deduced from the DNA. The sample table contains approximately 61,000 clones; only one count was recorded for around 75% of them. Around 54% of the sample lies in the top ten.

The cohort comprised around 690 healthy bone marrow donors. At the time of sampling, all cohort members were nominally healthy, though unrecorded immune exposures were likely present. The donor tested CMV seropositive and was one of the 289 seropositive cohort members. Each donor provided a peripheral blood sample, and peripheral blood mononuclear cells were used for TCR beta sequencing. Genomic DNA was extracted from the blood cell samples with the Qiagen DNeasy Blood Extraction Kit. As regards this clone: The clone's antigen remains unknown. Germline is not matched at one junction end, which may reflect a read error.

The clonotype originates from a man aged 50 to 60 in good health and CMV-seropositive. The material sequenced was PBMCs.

At the DNA level, the sequence is TGCGCCATCAGCTTGGCCGTTTCGCCGACAGGGAAGGACTATGGCTACACCTTC. Translated, it reads CAISLAVSPTGKDYGYTF. The chain is made from TRBV5-1 and TRBJ1-2, with 7 junctional bases fitting TRBD1. The germline V gene yields SGHRS for CDR1 and YFSETQ for CDR2. Taken from cysteine to phenylalanine, the CDR3 has 18 residues. The read is trimmed to its CDR3 DNA, 54 bases read in frame from base 1.